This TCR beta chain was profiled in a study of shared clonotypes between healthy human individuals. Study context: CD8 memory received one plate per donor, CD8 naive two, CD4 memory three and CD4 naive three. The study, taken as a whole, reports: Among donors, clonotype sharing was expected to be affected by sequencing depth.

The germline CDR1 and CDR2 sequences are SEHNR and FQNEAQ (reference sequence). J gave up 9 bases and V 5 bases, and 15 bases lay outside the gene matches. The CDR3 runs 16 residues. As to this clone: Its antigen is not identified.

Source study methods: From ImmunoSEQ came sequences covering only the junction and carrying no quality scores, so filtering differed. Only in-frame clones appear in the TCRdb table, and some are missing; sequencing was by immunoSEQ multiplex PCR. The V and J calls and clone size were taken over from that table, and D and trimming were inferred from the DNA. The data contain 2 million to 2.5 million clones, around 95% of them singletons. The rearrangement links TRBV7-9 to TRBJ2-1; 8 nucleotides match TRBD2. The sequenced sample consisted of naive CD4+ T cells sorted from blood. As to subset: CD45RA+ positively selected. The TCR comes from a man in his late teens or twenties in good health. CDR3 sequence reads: CASSTKREWQVGEQFF. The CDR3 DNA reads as TGTGCCAGCAGCACCAAGCGGGAGTGGCAAGTCGGTGAGCAGTTCTTC.